Listed here are 14 T cell receptor beta chains from one sample, sequenced in a study of T cell responses to AZD1222 COVID-19 vaccine. The table came from immunoSEQ multiplex PCR; TCRdb's copy has only in-frame clones and leaves some out. The table shows about 140,000 clones, with over 85% occurring only once. The material sequenced was peripheral blood, taken on day 0 of MenACWY control vaccination. The receptor source for this set is an adult in good health.

DNA of the CDR3: TGTGCCAGCAGTCCCTCTCGAGGTTCGTACGACTATGGCTACACCTTC. Its translation: CASSPSRGSYDYGYTF. This rearrangement joins TRBV27 to TRBJ1-2; no reliable D call. Germline CDR1 is MNHEY and CDR2 is SMNVEV (reference sequence). The ends were cut back, 5 bases at V and 3 bases at J, with 19 bases in the middle. CDR3 size: 16 residues.

The J gene is TRBJ1-4, the V gene TRBV7-9, with 7 bases aligning to TRBD1. The germline gives CDR1 SEHNR, CDR2 FQNEAQ (reference sequence). V trimming: 10 bases; J trimming: 4 bases; junction bases outside the gene matches: 9. The CDR3 runs to 14 residues. CDR3 amino acids: CATGRDSINEKLFF. The CDR3 DNA is TGTGCCACCGGCCGGGACAGCATTAATGAAAAACTGTTTTTT.

The V gene is TRBV7-8, the J gene TRBJ2-2; a possible D gene is TRBD2 (5 bases). Germline CDR1 SGHVS, CDR2 FQNEAQ. The CDR3 totals 15 residues. Trimming removed 6 bases at V and 6 bases at J, with 17 bases between. The CDR3 coding sequence is TGTGCCAGCAGATTACCGGAGACTAACGCCGGGGAGCTGTTTTTT. Translated: CASRLPETNAGELFF.

The chain combines TRBV6-6 with TRBJ1-4; TRBD1 might be the D (6 bases). Trimming removed 0 bases from V and 8 bases from J, with 16 bases in between. The CDR3 covers 16 residues. The germline V gene encodes CDR1 MNHNY and CDR2 SVGAGI (reference sequence). CDR3 loop: CASSYSRGRPGEKLFF. The CDR3 nucleotides are TGTGCCAGCAGTTACTCCCGGGGGCGACCAGGCGAAAAACTGTTTTTT.

The chain has TRBV28 and TRBJ2-3; TRBD2 is a possible D gene (5 bases). V lost 4 bases and J lost 5, with 19 bases in between. Germline-derived CDR1 and CDR2 are MDHEN and SYDVKM. CDR3 length: 16 residues. The DNA for the CDR3 is TGTGCCAGCAGTTCCCTCCCAAGTGGGAGTCAAGATACGCAGTATTTT. It encodes CASSSLPSGSQDTQYF.

The J gene is TRBJ1-5, the V gene TRBV19, with a tentative D call TRBD1 (5 bases). V lost 5 bases, J lost 0 bases, and 11 bases lay in between. From germline, CDR1 is LNHDA and CDR2 SQIVND (reference sequence). This CDR3 has 15 residues. In DNA, the CDR3 is TGTGCCAGTAGTCAGGGCGTCTATAGCAATCAGCCCCAGCATTTT. It codes for CASSQGVYSNQPQHF.

The chain combines TRBV28 with TRBJ1-1; 9 bases fit TRBD1. V shed 5 bases, J shed 4 bases, and the junction held 5 bases outside the gene matches. CDR1 and CDR2 from the germline V gene are MDHEN and SYDVKM. The CDR3 loop spans 14 amino acids. For the CDR3, the DNA is TGTGCCAGCAGTATCACAGGGGGCCTCACTGAAGCTTTCTTT. It is translated as CASSITGGLTEAFF.

The V gene is TRBV3-1 (or the pseudogene TRBV3-2), the J gene TRBJ1-5; D is unresolved. CDR3 size: 16 residues. Between the trimmed V and J ends, which lost 0 bases and 0 bases, there was a span of 9 bases. The V gene's germline CDR1 is LGHDT and CDR2 YNNKEL (reference sequence). The CDR3 sequence: CASSQDRTPSNQPQHF. The CDR3 DNA follows: TGTGCCAGCAGCCAAGATAGGACTCCTAGCAATCAGCCCCAGCATTTT.

The chain employs TRBV6-2 or TRBV6-3 and TRBJ1-2, with D possibly being TRBD1 (6 bases). Per the germline V gene, CDR1 is MNHEY and CDR2 is SVGEGT. V was trimmed by 6 bases and J by 6 bases, leaving 20 bases between them. The CDR3 is 15 residues long. In DNA, the CDR3 is TGTGCCAGCAGCCAACCTTTCACAGGGCTTCATGGCTACACCTTC. Residues: CASSQPFTGLHGYTF.

The chain has TRBV25-1 and TRBJ1-5, with D perhaps matching TRBD1 (5 bases). The CDR3 consists of 13 residues. Trimming left V 8 bases short and J 7 bases short, with 15 bases between. CDR1 is MGHDK, CDR2 SYGVNS, per germline. The CDR3 loop reads CASCGGDGQPQHF. DNA for the CDR3: TGTGCCAGCTGTGGCGGGGACGGACAGCCCCAGCATTTT.

The V gene is TRBV4-1, the J gene TRBJ2-1, with D perhaps matching TRBD1 (6 bases). The V gene lost 3 bases and the J gene lost 4 bases, with 13 bases spanning the gap. CDR3 length: 15 residues. Germline V gives CDR1 MGHRA, CDR2 YSYEKL. DNA of the CDR3: TGCGCCAGCAGCCATACTAGGGACAATTACAATGAGCAGTTCTTC. Its protein product is CASSHTRDNYNEQFF.

V is TRBV28 and J is TRBJ1-1; no firm D call. The CDR3 consists of 17 residues. Germline-derived CDR1 and CDR2 are MDHEN and SYDVKM. The V end was cut by 2 bases, the J end by 1 base, with 17 bases between. CDR3 residues: CASSLPDRTRRNTEAFF. The CDR3, as DNA: TGTGCCAGCAGTTTACCAGACCGGACGCGGAGGAACACTGAAGCTTTCTTT. Full variable domain (missing parts from reference TRBV28 and TRBJ1-1): DVKVTQSSRYLVKRTGEKVFLECVQDMDHENMFWYRQDPGLGLRLIYFSYDVKMKEKGDIPEGYSVSREKKERFSLILESASTNQTSMYLCASSLPDRTRRNTEAFFGQGTRLTVV.

The J gene is TRBJ1-3, the V gene TRBV6-5, with D unclear. The germline V gene has CDR1 MNHEY and CDR2 SVGAGI. CDR3 length: 10 amino acids. The germline V and J ends were trimmed by 8 bases and 8 bases, with 7 bases remaining between them. In nucleotides, the CDR3 is TGTGCCAGCCGCCGGGACACCATATATTTT. This encodes CASRRDTIYF.

V and J are TRBV15 and TRBJ2-7; no clear D gene. The CDR3 spans 15 residues. Germline V lookup: CDR1 LNHNV, CDR2 YYDKDF (reference sequence). V lost 5 bases to trimming and J lost 4 bases, with 18 bases between them. The CDR3 region has the DNA TGTGCCACCAGCCCAACCCCCCGCAATACATACGAGCAGTACTTC. The encoded protein is CATSPTPRNTYEQYF.